This T cell receptor (beta chain) is from a study of T cell responses to AZD1222 COVID-19 vaccine. General observations from the study: Just a handful of AZD1222 recipients were seropositive at baseline. Donors in the cohort were predominantly white British and more often female, and clonal diversity was possibly underestimated. As reported, nearly half of all spike-specific TCRs target variant regions that are unmutated.

The V and J ends lost 2 bases and 1 base respectively, with 8 bases between them. The germline V gene encodes CDR1 MNHEY and CDR2 SVGAGI. The length of the CDR3 is 14 residues. In the case of this clone: Its antigen is as yet unknown.

Sequenced by immunoSEQ multiplex PCR; TCRdb stores in-frame clones only, minus some. The sample has roughly 120,000 clones, 75% to 90% seen once; the top ten hold around 4.4%. The chain joins TRBV6-5 to TRBJ1-2, with D hard to call. Sample: peripheral blood, taken 28 days after the second AZD1222 dose. The origin of this receptor is an adult who received the AZD1222 COVID-19 vaccine. Written as DNA, the CDR3 is TGTGCCAGCAGTTACCAGGCCAATAACTATGGCTACACCTTC. Translated, it gives CASSYQANNYGYTF.